This TCR beta chain was observed in a study of PD-1 blockade in mismatch repair-deficient tumors. As concerns this clone: The antigen remains undetermined.

Repertoires were generated with immunoSEQ multiplex PCR, while TCRdb's copy carries only in-frame clones and drops some. The data hold about 9,800 clones, with about 90% observed a single time. Time point indicated: approximately ten-day in vitro stimulation with candidate neoantigen peptide 2. TCR sequencing covered three patients who responded to pembrolizumab. Cells were stimulated 10 to 11 days with each of about 7 ELISpot-reactive neoantigens. Baseline for clone expansion was a parallel culture with no peptide. With V trimmed by 6 bases and J by 3 bases, 19 bases remained unmatched. In germline, CDR1 is MDHEN, CDR2 SYDVKM. This CDR3 is built from 20 residues.

V usage is TRBV28 and J usage is TRBJ2-2, with 10 bases aligning to TRBD1. The sequence was collected from an adult with mismatch repair-deficient cancer. This sample comprised cells cultured in vitro, obtained from a patient treated with pembrolizumab. The CDR3 DNA sequence: TGTGCCAGCAGCTCCACGTTTACCGGGGGACAGGGGATTGACACCGGGGAGCTGTTTTTT. Translating it yields CASSSTFTGGQGIDTGELFF.